These 24 T cell receptor beta chains were sequenced from one sample in a study of graft-versus-host responses after intestinal transplantation. Generated by immunoSEQ multiplex PCR, the TCRdb table keeps only in-frame clones and is missing some. The sample carries under 30,000 clones, around 83% recorded once. Investigators treated the graft tissue so that it released intraepithelial and lamina propria lymphocytes. The specimen was ileum tissue, collected 98 days after intestinal transplantation. The receptors shown here come from a human patient who received an intestinal transplant, so some T cells may come from the graft donor.

The chain has TRBV2 and TRBJ1-1, with a weak D call TRBD1 (5 bases). This CDR3 is built from 14 residues. Looked up from germline, CDR1 is SNHLY and CDR2 is FYNNEI. Trimming removed 3 bases at V and 7 bases at J, with 15 bases between. CDR3 sequence (DNA): TGTGCCAGCAGTGAGGAGGGAGGGGTTCTTGAAGCTTTCTTT. Residues: CASSEEGGVLEAFF.

The chain has TRBV7-7 and TRBJ1-1; the D is unclear. The ends were cut back, 5 bases at V and 6 bases at J, with 16 bases in the middle. Germline V CDR1 and CDR2: SSHAT, FNYEAQ (reference sequence). This CDR3 has 14 residues. The DNA for the CDR3 is TGTGCCAGCAGCCCCCTAGGGATCCAGCCTGAAGCTTTCTTT. Translation gives CASSPLGIQPEAFF.

This clone turned up a few times. V and J are TRBV9 and TRBJ1-3; D is ambiguous. The CDR3 is 15 amino acids. Germline values: CDR1 SGDLS, CDR2 YYNGEE. V lost 3 bases and J 0 bases, leaving 10 bases between the germline ends. CDR3: CASSGGRNSGNTIYF. CDR3 bases: TGTGCCAGCAGCGGCGGACGTAACTCTGGAAACACCATATATTTT.

The V call is TRBV5-1, the J call TRBJ2-3; no firm D call. CDR3 length: 12 amino acids. The V gene lost 0 bases and the J gene lost 2 bases, with 1 base spanning the gap. CDR1 is SGHRS, CDR2 YFSETQ, per germline. CDR3 in amino acids: CASSLDTDTQYF. The CDR3 coding sequence is TGCGCCAGCAGCTTGGACACAGATACGCAGTATTTT.

The chain uses TRBV2 and TRBJ1-4; 12 positions match TRBD1. The CDR3 length is 17 residues. The germline CDR1 and CDR2 sequences are SNHLY and FYNNEI. V was clipped by 11 bases and J by 7 bases; unmatched bases: 17. The chain's CDR3 is CALLVGTGGEGLEKLFF. CDR3 bases: TGTGCCCTACTGGTCGGGACAGGGGGCGAGGGTCTTGAAAAACTGTTTTTT. The full variable domain, completed using reference TRBV2 and TRBJ1-4, is EPEVTQTPSHQVTQMGQEVILRCVPISNHLYFYWYRQILGQKVEFLVSFYNNEISEKSEIFDDQFSVERPDGSNFTLKIRSTKLEDSAMYFCALLVGTGGEGLEKLFFGSGTQLSVL.

Of note for this clone: Other nucleotide sequences in the sample specify the same CDR3. This sequence joins TRBV5-1 and TRBJ2-3; the match to TRBD2 covers 9 bases. Germline V gene data show CDR1 as SGHRS and CDR2 as YFSETQ. V was pared by 0 bases and J by 4 bases, with 3 bases of the junction left unmatched. CDR3 length: 15 residues. CDR3 loop: CASSLGRGGPDTQYF. In DNA form, the CDR3 reads TGCGCCAGCAGCTTGGGGCGGGGGGGCCCAGATACGCAGTATTTT.

The V call is TRBV6-4, the J call TRBJ2-3; unclear D gene. Trimming left V 3 bases short and J 8 bases short, with 6 bases between. Germline lookup yields CDR1 MRHNA and CDR2 SNTAGT. The CDR3 is 11 amino acids. The CDR3 DNA is TGTGCCAGCAGTGATTTGGGTACGCAGTATTTT. It yields the protein CASSDLGTQYF.

The CDR3 nucleotides are TGTGCCAGCAGCTTCGGCGGGGAGCTGTTTTTT. Encoded protein: CASSFGGELFF. The J gene is TRBJ2-2, the V gene TRBV5-6, with D unresolved. The germline gives CDR1 SGHDT, CDR2 YYEEEE. The CDR3 is 11 residues long. V shed 2 bases and J shed 7 bases, with 3 bases lying between them.

The chain has TRBV14 and TRBJ2-7, with D tentatively TRBD2 (7 bases). Germline V lookup: CDR1 SGHDN, CDR2 FVKESK. Trimming took off 3 bases at V and 4 bases at J, with 16 bases between the two ends. The CDR3 runs to 15 residues. CDR3: CASSQQTGRGYEQYF. The CDR3 nucleotides are TGTGCCAGCAGCCAGCAAACAGGGAGGGGGTACGAGCAGTACTTC.

This clone was observed a handful of times. V is TRBV7-9 and J is TRBJ2-7; tentatively, D is TRBD1 (6 bases). From germline, CDR1 is SEHNR and CDR2 FQNEAQ (reference sequence). This CDR3 comprises 14 residues. The V and J ends lost 1 base and 2 bases respectively, with 9 bases between them. As DNA, the CDR3 is TGTGCCAGCAGCTTAGGGGGGCTTCCCTACGAGCAGTACTTC. Its protein product is CASSLGGLPYEQYF.

The rearrangement uses TRBV7-9 and TRBJ2-7, with D maybe TRBD1 (5 bases). The germline CDR1 and CDR2 sequences are SEHNR and FQNEAQ (reference sequence). The CDR3 sequence is 16 residues long. V shed 4 bases and J shed 2 bases, with 18 bases lying between them. The DNA for the CDR3 is TGTGCCAGCAGCTCTTCGTTGGACAAAGGTCCCTACGAGCAGTACTTC. Residues: CASSSSLDKGPYEQYF.

The chain employs TRBV10-1 and TRBJ2-2, with 7 bases fitting TRBD2. Germline assignment: CDR1 WNHNN and CDR2 SYGVQD (reference sequence). The CDR3 totals 17 residues. With 5 bases clipped from V and 0 bases from J, the junction kept 9 bases outside the gene matches. The CDR3 region has the DNA TGCGCCAGCAGTTCCAGGCAGCGGGGATCGAACACCGGGGAGCTGTTTTTT. Its translation is CASSSRQRGSNTGELFF.

V gene TRBV29-1 combines with J gene TRBJ1-2, with D perhaps TRBD1 (6 bases). From germline, CDR1 is SQVTM and CDR2 ANQGSEA. The CDR3 spans 14 residues. Deletions cut 5 bases from V and 4 bases from J, with 17 bases between. Here the CDR3 reads CSVLDRYEGYGYTF. The CDR3 nucleotides read TGCAGCGTTTTAGACAGGTACGAAGGCTATGGCTACACCTTC.

The genes are TRBV2 and TRBJ1-5; TRBD1 aligns across 8 bases. The germline V gene has CDR1 SNHLY and CDR2 FYNNEI. There are 16 residues in the CDR3. The junction had 13 bases not matched to a gene; V was cut back by 7 bases and J by 5 bases. The CDR3 nucleotides read TGTGCCAGCACCCTTAGGGTACAGGGGGGCTATCAGCCCCAGCATTTT. Translated, it gives CASTLRVQGGYQPQHF.

CDR3: CASRDLGAEKGYEQYF. The CDR3 nucleotides read TGTGCCAGCAGGGACCTGGGAGCAGAAAAAGGATACGAGCAGTACTTC. The J gene is TRBJ2-7, the V gene TRBV27; the D gene is possibly TRBD2 (5 bases). The CDR3 contains 16 residues. V gave up 6 bases and J gave up 4 bases, with 22 bases separating them. Looked up from germline, CDR1 is MNHEY and CDR2 is SMNVEV (reference sequence).

This chain links TRBV18 with TRBJ1-4; 10 bases match TRBD1. The CDR3 totals 15 residues. The ends lost 6 bases at V and 8 bases at J; junction bases unmatched: 9. Germline V lookup: CDR1 KGHSH, CDR2 LQKENI. The CDR3 region has the DNA TGTGCCAGCTCGCGGGACAGGGGATCAGGCGAAAAACTGTTTTTT. Amino acids: CASSRDRGSGEKLFF. The full variable domain, in which reference TRBV18 and TRBJ1-4 provide the parts outside the CDR3, is NAGVMQNPRHLVRRRGQEARLRCSPMKGHSHVYWYRQLPEEGLKFMVYLQKENIIDESGMPKERFSAEFPKEGPSILRIQQVVRGDSAAYFCASSRDRGSGEKLFFGSGTQLSVL.

J is TRBJ2-1 and V is TRBV4-2; D possibly matches TRBD1 or TRBD2 (6 bases each). The germline gives CDR1 LGHNA, CDR2 YNFKEQ. Between the trimmed V and J ends, which lost 1 base and 6 bases, there was a span of 7 bases. The CDR3 is 13 amino acids. Written as DNA, the CDR3 is TGTGCCAGCAGCCAAGGGGGGGCCAATGAGCAGTTCTTC. Translating it yields CASSQGGANEQFF.

The chain carries TRBV25-1 and TRBJ2-2; no clear D gene. Germline V gives CDR1 MGHDK, CDR2 SYGVNS. Trimming removed 3 bases at V and 5 bases at J, with 13 bases between. The CDR3 has 15 residues. CDR3 sequence (DNA): TGTGCCAGCAGTGATTCCACGGCGCCAACCGGGGAGCTGTTTTTT. Amino acid sequence: CASSDSTAPTGELFF.

The genes are TRBV19 and TRBJ1-1; D gene unclear. Germline V gene lookup returns CDR1 LNHDA and CDR2 SQIVND (reference sequence). This CDR3 spans 13 amino acids. V was clipped by 3 bases and J by 8 bases, with 13 bases between them. The CDR3 reads CASSMGGGSEAFF. The CDR3 DNA is TGTGCCAGTAGTATGGGAGGCGGGTCAGAAGCTTTCTTT.

The chain employs TRBV5-1 and TRBJ2-5; perhaps TRBD1 as D (5 bases). This CDR3 contains 14 residues. CDR1 SGHRS and CDR2 YFSETQ come from the germline V gene. With 0 bases removed from V and 0 bases from J, the gap between germline ends came to 6 bases. The CDR3 DNA is TGCGCCAGCAGCTTGGGGGGCAACCAAGAGACCCAGTACTTC. Its translation: CASSLGGNQETQYF.

The rearrangement joins TRBV19 to TRBJ1-1, with D perhaps TRBD1 (6 bases). Germline V lookup: CDR1 LNHDA, CDR2 SQIVND (reference sequence). Trimming stripped 4 bases from V and 3 bases from J, with 12 bases between. The CDR3 is made up of 14 amino acids. CDR3 nucleotides: TGTGCCAGTAGTACGATGGACAGCTACACTGAAGCTTTCTTT. Translation: CASSTMDSYTEAFF.

This chain links TRBV15 with TRBJ1-2; TRBD1 is a possible D gene (5 bases). The CDR3 is made up of 15 amino acids. The germline CDR1 and CDR2 sequences are LNHNV and YYDKDF (reference sequence). V lost 1 base and J 4 bases, leaving 13 bases between the germline ends. CDR3 in amino acids: CATSRGTGPAYGYTF. The CDR3 region has the DNA TGTGCCACCAGCAGAGGTACAGGCCCTGCCTATGGCTACACCTTC.

CDR3 sequence (DNA): TGTGCCAGCTCACCGGGACAGCGCACAGATACGCAGTATTTT. Translating it yields CASSPGQRTDTQYF. The J gene is TRBJ2-3, the V gene TRBV18; TRBD1 matches 7 bases. The CDR3 loop spans 14 amino acids. After removal of 3 bases from V and 1 base from J, the junction contained 1 base not matched to a gene. Germline values: CDR1 KGHSH, CDR2 LQKENI.

This chain uses TRBV27 with TRBJ2-3; D is perhaps TRBD1 (5 bases). The V gene's germline CDR1 is MNHEY and CDR2 SMNVEV (reference sequence). The CDR3 extends over 14 amino acids. The germline V and J ends were trimmed by 8 bases and 0 bases, with 12 bases remaining between them. The CDR3, as DNA: TGTGCCAGCCGGAACAGGAGAAGCACAGATACGCAGTATTTT. Protein product: CASRNRRSTDTQYF.